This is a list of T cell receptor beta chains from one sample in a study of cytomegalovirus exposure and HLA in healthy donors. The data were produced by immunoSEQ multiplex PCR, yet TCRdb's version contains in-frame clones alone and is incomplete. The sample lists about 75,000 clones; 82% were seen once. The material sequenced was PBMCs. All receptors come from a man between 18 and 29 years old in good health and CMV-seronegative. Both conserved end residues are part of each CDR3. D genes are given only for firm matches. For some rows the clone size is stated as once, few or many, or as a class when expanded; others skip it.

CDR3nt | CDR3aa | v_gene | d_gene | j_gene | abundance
TGCAGCTTTGGGACAGGCGGCTCCTACGAGCAGTACTTC | CSFGTGGSYEQYF | TRBV29-1 | TRBD1 | TRBJ2-7 | .
TGTGCCAGCAGCCCGGGTGCTGGGGCCAACGTCCTGACTTTC | CASSPGAGANVLTF | TRBV5-6 | . | TRBJ2-6 | .
TGTGCCATCAGTGGTGGACAGGGGCTCTCCTCCTACGAGCAGTACTTC | CAISGGQGLSSYEQYF | TRBV10-3 | TRBD1 | TRBJ2-7 | .
TGTGCCAGCAGCGGTAGCGTGTACAATGAGCAGTTCTTC | CASSGSVYNEQFF | TRBV9 | . | TRBJ2-1 | .
TGTGCCAGCTCACAAAGGGAAACAGGAACTCAAGAGACCCAGTACTTC | CASSQRETGTQETQYF | TRBV5-6 | . | TRBJ2-5 | .
TGTGCCAGCAGTGACGACAGGGAAGCTTTCTTT | CASSDDREAFF | TRBV2 | . | TRBJ1-1 | .
TGTGCCAGCGGAGAAGCCTCCGGGACACTCTATGGCTACACCTTC | CASGEASGTLYGYTF | TRBV2 | . | TRBJ1-2 | few
TGTGCCAGCAGTTTACGGGCCGGGGGGTATACCGGGGAGCTGTTTTTT | CASSLRAGGYTGELFF | TRBV27 | TRBD2 | TRBJ2-2 | .
TGTGCCAGCAGCTGGGACAATCAGCCCCAGAATTTT | CASSWDNQPQNF | TRBV7-9 | . | TRBJ1-5 | .
TGTGCCAGCAGCTTAGGTTCATCTGGAAACACCATATATTTT | CASSLGSSGNTIYF | TRBV11-2 | . | TRBJ1-3 | .
TGTGCCAGCAGTGAAAGCGGGCTAGCGGGGGAGTACCAAGAGACCCAGTACTTC | CASSESGLAGEYQETQYF | TRBV2 | TRBD2 | TRBJ2-5 | .
TGCGCCAGCAGCTTGGGACTAGCGGGAGTTGACGAGCAGTACTTC | CASSLGLAGVDEQYF | TRBV5-1 | TRBD2 | TRBJ2-7 | .
TGTGCCAGCAGCTTTCGGCTAGCGGGAGGTAATGAGCAGTTCTTC | CASSFRLAGGNEQFF | TRBV5-4 | TRBD2 | TRBJ2-1 | .
TGTGCCAGCAGCCGGAGCGGGGGGATGTCGCGCAATGAGCAGTTCTTC | CASSRSGGMSRNEQFF | TRBV5-8 | TRBD2 | TRBJ2-1 | few
TGTGCCAGCAGCTCTATATCGGGGAGTTTTGAAGCTTTCTTT | CASSSISGSFEAFF | TRBV7-9 | . | TRBJ1-1 | few
TGTGCCAGCATCCCTGGTGGTTGGCGGAGAAACACTGAAGCTTTCTTT | CASIPGGWRRNTEAFF | TRBV5-6 | . | TRBJ1-1 | few
TGTGCCAGCAGCGAACCGGGACAGGGGGCCTATGGCTACACCTTC | CASSEPGQGAYGYTF | TRBV7-9 | TRBD1 | TRBJ1-2 | .
TGTGCCTACCCAAGACAGGGCTACGAGCAGTACTTC | CAYPRQGYEQYF | TRBV30 | TRBD1 | TRBJ2-7 | once
TGCGCCAGCAGCTTAGAAAGGGGGCGGGATGGCTACACCTTC | CASSLERGRDGYTF | TRBV5-1 | TRBD1 | TRBJ1-2 | .
TGTGCCAGCAGCTTGGCCCCAGGGCTCGCAACCTACGAGCAGTACTTC | CASSLAPGLATYEQYF | TRBV5-5 | . | TRBJ2-7 | .
TGTGCCAGCAGCTTGGCGGGAGAGATCCAAGAGACCCAGTACTTC | CASSLAGEIQETQYF | TRBV7-6 | TRBD2 | TRBJ2-5 | .
TGTGCCAGCAGTGTAACGGGACACGGCACAGATACGCAGTATTTT | CASSVTGHGTDTQYF | TRBV7-9 | . | TRBJ2-3 | .
TGTGCCAGCAGTGCCACCCGACAGGGGAGTGGCTACACCTTC | CASSATRQGSGYTF | TRBV6-6 | TRBD1 | TRBJ1-2 | .
TGTGCCTGGAGTCCTCAAACCGGGACAGGCACCTACGAGCAGTACTTC | CAWSPQTGTGTYEQYF | TRBV30 | TRBD1 | TRBJ2-7 | .
TGTGCCTGGAGGACCTGGTCCGGCAGGGAGGCCCAGTTCTTC | CAWRTWSGREAQFF | TRBV30 | . | TRBJ2-1 | once
TGTGCCAGCAGCCAAAGAACCGGGACAGGGAACACTGAAGCTTTCTTT | CASSQRTGTGNTEAFF | TRBV14 | TRBD1 | TRBJ1-1 | once
TGTGCTAGCAGCCCCGATCGGGGCACCGGGGAGCTGTTTTTT | CASSPDRGTGELFF | TRBV7-7 | . | TRBJ2-2 | .
TGTGCCAGTAGTATAGATCGGACTAGCGGAGATACGCAGTATTTT | CASSIDRTSGDTQYF | TRBV19 | TRBD2 | TRBJ2-3 | .
TGTGCCAGCAGCGTTACCCAGGGACTAGCGGGAGTACCAGATACGCAGTATTTT | CASSVTQGLAGVPDTQYF | TRBV9 | TRBD2 | TRBJ2-3 | .
TGTGCCAGCAGTCGACAAGACACCGGGGAGCTGTTTTTT | CASSRQDTGELFF | TRBV6-5 | . | TRBJ2-2 | .
TGTGCTAGTGGTCCCGAGACTAGCAAGGCCCTCTACGAGCAGTACTTC | CASGPETSKALYEQYF | TRBV12-5 | TRBD2 | TRBJ2-7 | .
TGTGCCAGCAGCGTTCGGGAGTCCCTCACAGATACGCAGTATTTT | CASSVRESLTDTQYF | TRBV9 | . | TRBJ2-3 | .
TGTGCCAGCAGTGAAGCGCTTCTGGGGTTTGGGGCAGATTATGGCTACACCTTC | CASSEALLGFGADYGYTF | TRBV2 | . | TRBJ1-2 | .
TGCAGCGTTGACTATGGCTGGGGGACAGGGAACTACGAGCAGTACTTC | CSVDYGWGTGNYEQYF | TRBV29-1 | TRBD1 | TRBJ2-7 | few
TGTGCCAGCAGCTTGAGTATAGGGAGCGGCAACACTGAAGCTTTCTTT | CASSLSIGSGNTEAFF | TRBV5-4 | . | TRBJ1-1 | .
TGTGCCAGCAGCCAGGGGGAGACCCAGTACTTC | CASSQGETQYF | TRBV6-6 | . | TRBJ2-5 | .
TGTGCCAGTAGTCCAATCAGGCCTGTCGGCTTGGGCAATCAGCCCCAGCATTTT | CASSPIRPVGLGNQPQHF | TRBV19 | . | TRBJ1-5 | few
TGTGCCAGCAGCCCGCGACAGGAAGCTGAAGCTTTCTTT | CASSPRQEAEAFF | TRBV9 | . | TRBJ1-1 | .
TGCGCCAGCACCAAAGCGGACAGGGAGCGCAATGAGCAGTTCTTC | CASTKADRERNEQFF | TRBV10-1 | TRBD1 | TRBJ2-1 | .
TGTGCCAGCTCACCACCGAGTGCGGCGAACACTGAAGCTTTCTTT | CASSPPSAANTEAFF | TRBV18 | . | TRBJ1-1 | .
TGCGCCAGCAGCCAAGATCACAGTGGTAATGAAGCTTTCTTT | CASSQDHSGNEAFF | TRBV4-3 | . | TRBJ1-1 | .
TGTGCCAGCAGCACCTACAAACTAAATTCCCCCCTCCACTTT | CASSTYKLNSPLHF | TRBV5-6 | . | TRBJ1-6 | .
TGTGCCAGCAGTTTATCCGGCGGTTCCTACGAGCAGTACTTC | CASSLSGGSYEQYF | TRBV28 | . | TRBJ2-7 | once
TGTGCCAGCTGTCCGGACAGGGATGAGGCTTTCTTT | CASCPDRDEAFF | TRBV28 | TRBD1 | TRBJ1-1 | few
TGTGCCAGCAGTATCCTACAGGTCACTGAAGCTTTCTTT | CASSILQVTEAFF | TRBV6-1 | . | TRBJ1-1 | .
TGTGCCAGCAGTTTACGTAAGCGGGATCAGCCCCAGCATTTT | CASSLRKRDQPQHF | TRBV27 | . | TRBJ1-5 | .
TGTGCCAGCACCCCGTCAGGGTTAGCGGGCGAGCAGTACTTC | CASTPSGLAGEQYF | TRBV7-8 | TRBD2 | TRBJ2-7 | .
TGTGCCAGCAGCTTGGATCTGTATAGCAATCAGCCCCAGCATTTT | CASSLDLYSNQPQHF | TRBV5-5 | . | TRBJ1-5 | .
TGTGCCAGCAGAAGTGTACAGGGGGCGCGTGAAGCTTTCTTT | CASRSVQGAREAFF | TRBV2 | TRBD1 | TRBJ1-1 | .
TGTGCCAGCAGCTCGAGCGGGGGGACTTACAATGAGCAGTTCTTC | CASSSSGGTYNEQFF | TRBV5-4 | TRBD2 | TRBJ2-1 | .
TGTGCCACCAGCAGCATCTATGGCTACACCTTC | CATSSIYGYTF | TRBV15 | . | TRBJ1-2 | .